Following are 23 T cell receptor beta chains from one sample sequenced in a study of T-cell reconstitution after alpha-beta-depleted transplantation in children. Construction of the TCRbeta library involved unique molecular identifiers. MiXCR was run by TCRdb on the PCR reads, yielding one entry per CDR3 protein. The table includes 180,000 or so distinct CDR3 sequences, roughly 6% detected once. This specimen was PBMCs, taken before TCRalphabeta/CD19-depleted stem cell transplant. The receptor source for this set is a girl less than two years old with combined immunodeficiency, due to receive a stem cell transplant.

As regards this clonotype: Just one base apart from a much larger clone, this may be a read error. The chain's CDR3 is CASSREGTATYEQYF. The CDR3 nucleotides are TGCGCCAGCAGCCGAGAAGGGACGGCAACTTACGAGCAGTACTTC. This chain links TRBV4-1 with TRBJ2-7; D could derive from TRBD1 or TRBD2 (5 bases each). Germline CDR1 and CDR2: MGHRA and YSYEKL. CDR3 length: 15 amino acids. Trimming shortened V by 4 bases and J by 4 bases, and 17 bases separated the two germline ends.

This clonotype was detected ten times or more. The CDR3 sequence is CASSYTFTGERTYEQYF. CDR3 nucleotide sequence: TGTGCCAGCAGTTACACCTTTACAGGGGAGAGGACCTACGAGCAGTACTTC. The rearrangement links TRBV6-5 to TRBJ2-7; 7 nucleotides agree with TRBD1. Per germline, CDR1 MNHEY and CDR2 SVGAGI. The CDR3 length is 17 residues. V lost 2 bases, J lost 2 bases, and 12 bases stayed unmatched.

In regard to this clonotype: A read error may produce the germline difference seen at one junction end. The rearrangement links TRBV29-1 to TRBJ1-1, with TRBD1 identical over 9 bases. CDR1 is SQVTM, CDR2 ANQGSEA, per germline. The CDR3 runs to 12 residues. CDR3 amino acids: CSVFRTTGGVLF. The CDR3 DNA sequence: TGCAGCGTGTTCCGCACAACAGGGGGCGTTCTCTTT.

This clonotype has a count of ten or more. The chain recombines TRBV12-3 or TRBV12-4 with TRBJ1-5, with D perhaps matching TRBD1 (6 bases). V shed 4 bases and J shed 4 bases, with 8 bases lying between them. CDR3 length equals 13 residues. The CDR3 spells CASSWTENQPQHF. The CDR3 DNA follows: TGTGCCAGCAGTTGGACAGAAAATCAGCCCCAGCATTTT.

This clonotype was detected many times. The chain couples TRBV27 to TRBJ2-7; a possible D gene is TRBD1 (6 bases). Germline-derived CDR1 and CDR2 are MNHEY and SMNVEV (reference sequence). V dropped 7 bases and J dropped 5 bases, with 18 bases sitting between them. The CDR3 runs to 14 residues. CDR3 protein: CASKSAGVIHEQYF. CDR3 coding DNA: TGTGCCAGCAAGTCGGCAGGGGTAATCCACGAGCAGTACTTC.

This clonotype was observed a few times. The CDR3 DNA reads TGTGCTAGTGGTCTCAGAAACAATGAGCAGTTCTTC. It encodes CASGLRNNEQFF. V and J are TRBV12-5 and TRBJ2-1; D ambiguous. The ends were cut back, 5 bases at V and 5 bases at J, with 7 bases in the middle. In germline, CDR1 is LGHNT, CDR2 FRNRAP. This CDR3 is 12 amino acids long.

This clonotype was picked up a small number of times. The CDR3 nucleotides are TGTGCCAGCAGCCCGGGACCGGGACGCCCGCCCTACGAGCAGTACTTC. This gives the protein CASSPGPGRPPYEQYF. The J gene is TRBJ2-7, the V gene TRBV5-4; either TRBD1 or TRBD2 may fit D (5 bases each). The germline V gene has CDR1 SGHNT and CDR2 YYREEE (reference sequence). The V gene lost 4 bases and the J gene lost 2 bases, with 19 bases spanning the gap. This CDR3 region has 16 residues.

There are many counts of this clonotype. The chain is built from TRBV20-1 and TRBJ2-7; D may correspond to TRBD1 or TRBD2 (5 bases each). The length of the CDR3 is 15 residues. Germline loops: CDR1 DFQATT, CDR2 SNEGSKA (reference sequence). The ends were cut back, 5 bases at V and 4 bases at J, with 21 bases in the middle. CDR3 region: CSAETSGGILYEQYF. The DNA for the CDR3 is TGCAGTGCTGAAACGTCTGGGGGAATCTTGTACGAGCAGTACTTC.

This clonotype was counted a few times. Relative to the germline gene, one junction end is altered; a read error may explain this. The rearrangement joins TRBV15 to TRBJ2-7; D gene uncertain. Germline V gene sequence: CDR1 LNHNV, CDR2 YYDKDF (reference sequence). This CDR3 region has 13 residues. This CDR3 reads CATSPAPAAEERF. In DNA, the CDR3 is TGTGCCACCAGCCCCGCGCCGGCAGCCGAAGAGAGGTTT.

This clonotype was found a few times. The rearrangement uses TRBV9 and TRBJ1-3; unclear D gene. With 2 bases removed from V and 0 bases from J, the gap between germline ends came to 9 bases. Germline CDR1 is SGDLS and CDR2 is YYNGEE. This CDR3 comprises 15 residues. The CDR3 here is CASSVDGYSGNTIYF. The CDR3 bases are TGTGCCAGCAGCGTGGACGGGTACTCTGGAAACACCATATATTTT.

J is TRBJ2-7 and V is TRBV5-1; D unresolved. This CDR3 comprises 13 residues. V shed 0 bases and J shed 2 bases, with 6 bases lying between them. The germline V gene has CDR1 SGHRS and CDR2 YFSETQ. The CDR3 bases are TGCGCCAGCAGCTTGGAAAAACCCTACGAGCAGTACTTC. Amino acids: CASSLEKPYEQYF.

This clonotype was detected only a few times. The chain has TRBV2 and TRBJ2-2; no clear D. Trimming removed 6 bases from V and 9 bases from J, with 14 bases in between. The CDR3 consists of 13 residues. The germline gives CDR1 SNHLY, CDR2 FYNNEI. The CDR3 loop reads CASRDGRPRELFF. CDR3 nucleotide sequence: TGTGCCAGCAGGGACGGCCGACCCAGGGAGCTGTTTTTT.

This clonotype was counted many times. The rearrangement links TRBV20-1 to TRBJ2-7; TRBD1 might be the D (6 bases). This CDR3 is 13 amino acids long. CDR1 is DFQATT, CDR2 SNEGSKA, per germline (reference sequence). V shed 3 bases and J shed 0 bases, with 9 bases lying between them. CDR3 loop: CSARRTVSYEQYF. For the CDR3, the DNA is TGCAGTGCTAGGAGGACAGTCTCCTACGAGCAGTACTTC.

In this sample, this clonotype turned up many times. The chain has TRBV20-1 and TRBJ2-2, with D perhaps matching TRBD2 (6 bases). CDR3 length: 15 residues. The V gene's germline CDR1 is DFQATT and CDR2 SNEGSKA (reference sequence). Trimming cost V 5 bases and J 2 bases, with 15 bases left between them. The CDR3 protein is CSAHGTRDNTGELFF. In DNA, the CDR3 is TGCAGTGCTCACGGGACTCGCGATAACACCGGGGAGCTGTTTTTT.

This chain connects TRBV2 to TRBJ1-1; 8 positions agree with TRBD1. The CDR3 spans 13 residues. Germline V gives CDR1 SNHLY, CDR2 FYNNEI. V shed 7 bases and J 1 base; nucleotides not matched to a gene: 2. CDR3 DNA sequence: TGTGCCAGCACTGGACAGGGGAACACTGAAGCTTTCTTT. As protein: CASTGQGNTEAFF.

This rearrangement joins TRBV6-2 or TRBV6-3 to TRBJ2-5; D remains ambiguous. Per germline, CDR1 MNHEY and CDR2 SVGEGT. CDR3 size: 13 residues. V lost 3 bases and J lost 4, with 9 bases in between. CDR3 DNA: TGTGCCAGCAGTTATCCAGAGAGAGAGACCCAGTACTTC. Amino acid sequence: CASSYPERETQYF.

This clonotype was seen a few times. V usage is TRBV12-3 or TRBV12-4 and J usage is TRBJ1-6; D is possibly TRBD1 (6 bases). V lost 3 bases and J 0 bases, leaving 18 bases between the germline ends. CDR3 length: 19 amino acids. The CDR3 bases are TGTGCCAGCAGTTTTTCGACAGGCCCGTACAGCTCCTATAATTCACCCCTCCACTTT. Its protein product is CASSFSTGPYSSYNSPLHF.

This clonotype was counted at least ten times. The genes are TRBV29-1 and TRBJ2-3, with TRBD2 identical over 13 bases. The CDR3 spans 14 residues. Germline V gene lookup returns CDR1 SQVTM and CDR2 ANQGSEA. V was clipped by 6 bases and J by 4 bases; unmatched bases: 4. CDR3 in amino acids: CSVRTSGRADTQYF. The CDR3 nucleotides are TGCAGCGTCCGGACTAGCGGGAGAGCAGATACGCAGTATTTT.

This clonotype was counted ten times or more. The chain recombines TRBV7-9 with TRBJ2-4; perhaps D is TRBD1 or TRBD2 (5 bases each). CDR3 length: 13 residues. CDR1 and CDR2 from the germline V gene are SEHNR and FQNEAQ (reference sequence). The V end was cut by 3 bases, the J end by 8 bases, with 11 bases between. The CDR3 DNA follows: TGTGCCAGCAGCTTGACAGACGGGGACATTCAGTACTTC. Translating it yields CASSLTDGDIQYF.

There are many counts of this clonotype. V gene TRBV4-3 combines with J gene TRBJ2-2, with 12 nucleotides matching TRBD2. The CDR3 contains 19 residues. The V gene's germline CDR1 is LGHNA and CDR2 YSLEER. Trimming cost V 3 bases and J 4 bases; bases outside gene matches: 12. Here the CDR3 reads CASSQGRTSGAWSTGELFF. Here the CDR3 DNA reads TGCGCCAGCAGCCAGGGAAGGACTAGCGGGGCTTGGAGCACCGGGGAGCTGTTTTTT.

This clonotype was observed at least ten times. This CDR3 is CASSQAQAGETQYF. In nucleotides, the CDR3 is TGCGCCAGCAGCCAAGCACAGGCGGGAGAGACCCAGTACTTC. This chain links TRBV4-1 with TRBJ2-5; D may correspond to TRBD1 or TRBD2 (5 bases each). Trimming stripped 1 base from V and 4 bases from J, with 10 bases between. This CDR3 region has 14 residues. Germline V CDR1 and CDR2: MGHRA, YSYEKL.

At least ten counts were recorded for this clonotype. V gene TRBV15 combines with J gene TRBJ2-3; perhaps TRBD1 as D (6 bases). This CDR3 has 16 amino acids. V lost 9 bases and J lost 2, with 21 bases in between. CDR1 is LNHNV, CDR2 YYDKDF, per germline (reference sequence). CDR3 nucleotide sequence: TGTGCCACGAGACCCCAAACAGGGTCCCTCACAGATACGCAGTATTTT. Protein sequence: CATRPQTGSLTDTQYF.

The sample holds many counts of this clonotype. The CDR3 sequence: CASRPTGPNQPQHF. CDR3 nucleotides: TGTGCCAGCAGGCCGACAGGGCCCAATCAGCCCCAGCATTTT. The V call is TRBV28, the J call TRBJ1-5; 7 nucleotides align to TRBD1. With 6 bases clipped from V and 3 bases from J, the junction kept 5 bases outside the gene matches. The CDR3 sequence is 14 residues long. Germline V lookup: CDR1 MDHEN, CDR2 SYDVKM.